Listed below are T cell receptor beta chains from one sample, sequenced in a study of control samples from healthy donors and cancer patients. Here immunoSEQ multiplex PCR was the method, and the copy in TCRdb shows in-frame clones only, minus some. Among around 250,000 clones listed, roughly 82% were seen once. Sequenced material: PBMCs. The receptors were sampled from a woman aged 55-70 years with lung cancer. Both conserved end residues are part of each CDR3. D genes are given only for firm matches. Clone size is stated in some rows and not others, as once, few, many or a class when expanded.

len	abundance	d_gene	j_gene	v_gene	CDR3aa	CDR3nt
17	-	TRBD2	TRBJ2-3	TRBV28	CASSLRLAGVSTDTQYF	TGTGCCAGCAGTTTACGCCTAGCGGGAGTTAGCACAGATACGCAGTATTTT
12	-	-	TRBJ1-2	TRBV5-6	CAGLEVLYGYTF	TGTGCCGGTTTGGAGGTCCTATATGGCTACACCTTC
14	few	-	TRBJ2-5	TRBV3-1/TRBV3-2	CASSQAQGTETQYF	TGTGCCAGCAGCCAAGCTCAGGGTACAGAGACCCAGTACTTC
12	-	TRBD1	TRBJ1-1	TRBV29-1	CSVGQGRVEAFF	TGCAGCGTTGGACAGGGAAGGGTTGAAGCTTTCTTT
15	-	-	TRBJ1-2	TRBV19	CASNPDRTSSYGYTF	TGTGCCAGTAACCCTGACAGGACCTCAAGCTATGGCTACACCTTC
13	-	-	TRBJ2-3	TRBV18	CASSPGAADTQYF	TGTGCCAGCTCACCAGGGGCGGCAGATACGCAGTATTTT
18	-	TRBD2	TRBJ2-4	TRBV5-1	CASSLVLAGGLAKNIQYF	TGCGCCAGCAGCTTGGTACTAGCGGGGGGACTAGCCAAAAACATTCAGTACTTC
16	-	TRBD1	TRBJ2-1	TRBV27	CASSTTGTVSYNEQFF	TGTGCCAGCAGTACCACCGGGACAGTCTCCTACAATGAGCAGTTCTTC
14	-	-	TRBJ2-7	TRBV19	CASSIATRRDEQYF	TGTGCCAGTAGTATAGCGACCCGCCGGGATGAGCAGTACTTC
16	-	-	TRBJ2-3	TRBV5-1	CASSLEPSVSTDTQYF	TGCGCCAGCAGCTTGGAGCCTAGCGTCAGCACAGATACGCAGTATTTT
16	-	TRBD1	TRBJ1-4	TRBV9	CASSERTGVANEKLFF	TGTGCCAGCAGCGAGCGCACAGGGGTAGCTAATGAAAAACTGTTTTTT
13	-	-	TRBJ2-1	TRBV14	CASSRGSAGEQFF	TGTGCCAGCAGCCGGGGTAGCGCAGGTGAGCAGTTCTTC
14	-	-	TRBJ2-1	TRBV2	CASRLSGGFGEQFF	TGTGCCAGCAGATTATCCGGTGGGTTCGGTGAGCAGTTCTTC
14	-	-	TRBJ1-6	TRBV7-3	CASSFEGVNSPLHF	TGTGCCAGCAGCTTTGAAGGGGTGAATTCACCCCTCCACTTT
13	-	-	TRBJ1-2	TRBV6-1	CASSETARYGYTF	TGTGCCAGCAGTGAAACGGCTCGCTATGGCTACACCTTC